The 31 T cell receptor beta chains below all came from one sample that was sequenced in a study of blood T cells in healthy people across ages. Next came a second PCR, run for about 6 to 12 cycles, which used a sample-barcoded 5' primer along with a J-beta primer mix. TCRdb analysed the 5' RACE reads with MiXCR anew, one entry per CDR3 protein. The sample yields around 990,000 distinct CDR3 sequences, 20% to 25% seen once. This sample also belongs to another study, concerning T cells of mothers and their children.

Source material: blood. The receptors were sampled from a girl aged 2-10 years in good health.

Ten or more counts support this clonotype. The chain combines TRBV18 with TRBJ2-1; D is possibly TRBD1 or TRBD2 (5 bases each). The V end lost 8 bases, the J end lost 0 bases, and 14 bases lay between the germline ends. The CDR3 contains 15 residues. CDR1 and CDR2 (germline): KGHSH, LQKENI. CDR3 coding DNA: TGTGCCAGCAGTCCGGGGCGAGGCTCCTACAATGAGCAGTTCTTC. This sequence encodes CASSPGRGSYNEQFF.

This chain uses TRBV29-1 with TRBJ2-5; D may be TRBD2 (5 bases). Germline V gene data show CDR1 as SQVTM and CDR2 as ANQGSEA. The CDR3 is 11 amino acids. V was shortened by 4 bases and J by 7 bases, with 10 bases between the two germline ends. The CDR3 reads CSVVASWTQYF. The DNA of the CDR3 is TGCAGCGTTGTGGCTAGCTGGACCCAGTACTTC.

CDR3 loop: CASSSKGRETYEQYF. CDR3 nucleotide sequence: TGTGCCAGCAGTTCGAAGGGACGGGAAACCTACGAGCAGTACTTC. The V gene is TRBV28, the J gene TRBJ2-7; D possibly matches TRBD1 or TRBD2 (5 bases each). Germline CDR1 reads MDHEN; CDR2 reads SYDVKM. The germline V and J ends were trimmed by 4 bases and 2 bases, with 15 bases remaining between them. The CDR3 runs to 15 residues.

The V gene is TRBV6-2 or TRBV6-3, the J gene TRBJ2-7; D remains ambiguous. Trimming took 6 bases from V and 1 from J, leaving 13 bases between them. CDR3 length: 14 amino acids. Germline V gene data show CDR1 as MNHEY and CDR2 as SVGEGT. Here the CDR3 DNA reads TGTGCCAGCAGACCCCCGACGGTATCCTACGAGCAGTACTTC. Translation gives CASRPPTVSYEQYF.

The chain is built from TRBV7-9 and TRBJ2-3; 9 bases match TRBD1. Trimming took 5 bases from V and 6 from J; bases not matched to a gene: 12. The CDR3 covers 16 residues. CDR1 and CDR2 (germline): SEHNR, FQNEAQ (reference sequence). The CDR3 region is CASSRSGTGTSDTQYF. The CDR3 DNA reads as TGTGCCAGCAGCCGCTCCGGGACAGGGACCTCCGATACGCAGTATTTT.

This clonotype was seen many times. This chain uses TRBV7-9 with TRBJ2-5; D perhaps matches TRBD1 (5 bases). The CDR3 length is 13 residues. Germline V CDR1 and CDR2: SEHNR, FQNEAQ (reference sequence). V lost 5 bases and J 3 bases, leaving 10 bases between the germline ends. This CDR3 reads CASSPDSEETQYF. As DNA, the CDR3 is TGTGCCAGCAGCCCAGACAGCGAAGAGACCCAGTACTTC. Looking up the rest from reference TRBV7-9 and TRBJ2-5 gives the full variable domain: DTGVSQNPRHKITKRGQNVTFRCDPISEHNRLYWYRQTLGQGPEFLTYFQNEAQLEKSRLLSDRFSAERPKGSFSTLEIQRTEQGDSAMYLCASSPDSEETQYFGPGTRLLVL.

This sequence joins TRBV20-1 and TRBJ2-5; 12 bases agree with TRBD2. The J call may be mistaken, given a closer DNA end match to TRBJ2-1. This CDR3 spans 16 amino acids. CDR1 DFQATT and CDR2 SNEGSKA come from the germline V gene (reference sequence). CDR3 residues: CSAPETSGSIDNEQFF. Written as DNA, the CDR3 is TGCAGTGCTCCGGAGACTAGCGGGAGTATCGACAATGAGCAGTTCTTC.

The rearrangement uses TRBV4-2 and TRBJ2-7; the D gene is possibly TRBD2 (5 bases). The CDR3 runs to 13 residues. V lost 0 bases to trimming and J lost 6 bases, with 9 bases between them. Germline-derived CDR1 and CDR2 are LGHNA and YNFKEQ. The CDR3 DNA is TGTGCCAGCAGCCAAGATTCGGGGTCCGAGCAGTACTTC. Translation gives CASSQDSGSEQYF.

This clonotype was counted between two and nine times. The V and J genes are TRBV12-5 and TRBJ2-1, with a possible D match to TRBD1 (6 bases). From germline, CDR1 is LGHNT and CDR2 FRNRAP. V was shortened by 6 bases and J by 6 bases, with 15 bases between the two germline ends. CDR3 length: 14 residues. Written as DNA, the CDR3 is TGTGCTAGTGGCTCCCTCCTGACAGGCAATGAGCAGTTCTTC. It encodes CASGSLLTGNEQFF.

This clonotype has at least ten counts. The chain links TRBV27 to TRBJ2-7, with TRBD2 identical over 8 bases. The CDR3 totals 12 residues. Germline assignment: CDR1 MNHEY and CDR2 SMNVEV (reference sequence). V was clipped by 8 bases and J by 4 bases; unmatched bases: 4. The CDR3 region is CASGTSSYEQYF. The DNA for the CDR3 is TGTGCCAGCGGGACTAGTTCGTACGAGCAGTACTTC.

The rearrangement joins TRBV6-5 to TRBJ1-1, with a possible D match to TRBD1 (5 bases). Germline CDR1 reads MNHEY; CDR2 reads SVGAGI. The V and J ends lost 6 bases and 3 bases respectively, with 14 bases between them. CDR3 size: 14 residues. CDR3 in amino acids: CASSGGGVDTEAFF. The CDR3, as DNA: TGTGCCAGCAGCGGGGGAGGCGTGGACACTGAAGCTTTCTTT.

With regard to this clonotype: One base away lies a much larger clone, so this may be a sequencing read error. The chain has TRBV6-5 and TRBJ1-1, with no clear D. The CDR3 length is 12 residues. Germline values: CDR1 MNHEY, CDR2 SVGAGI. CDR3 bases: TGTACCAGCAGTTACTCCCCCGGTCCGGCTTTCTTT. Translated: CTSSYSPGPAFF.

CDR3 protein: CASSHRASVTQYF. The CDR3 bases are TGCGCCAGCAGCCACCGGGCCTCCGTCACGCAGTATTTT. The V and J genes are TRBV4-3 and TRBJ2-3; D remains ambiguous. Germline lookup yields CDR1 LGHNA and CDR2 YSLEER. V lost 3 bases to trimming and J lost 9 bases, with 13 bases between them. The CDR3 length is 13 residues.

The chain uses TRBV28 and TRBJ2-1; D not resolved. V was pared by 7 bases and J by 7 bases, with 11 bases between. CDR3 size: 12 residues. CDR1 MDHEN and CDR2 SYDVKM come from the germline V gene. The DNA for the CDR3 is TGTGCCAGCATGGGTGAATGGAATGAGCAGTTCTTC. Amino acid sequence: CASMGEWNEQFF.

This clonotype was detected only a few times. The chain combines TRBV28 with TRBJ2-4; D possibly matches TRBD1 or TRBD2 (6 bases each). With 8 bases removed from V and 6 bases from J, the gap between germline ends came to 20 bases. This CDR3 comprises 15 residues. In germline, CDR1 is MDHEN, CDR2 SYDVKM. The CDR3 loop reads CASSQQGLQGNIQYF. CDR3 coding DNA: TGTGCCAGCTCCCAACAGGGACTTCAAGGAAACATTCAGTACTTC.

The chain is built from TRBV7-9 and TRBJ1-4; 7 positions agree with TRBD1. The germline V gene encodes CDR1 SEHNR and CDR2 FQNEAQ (reference sequence). The CDR3 extends over 13 amino acids. J gave up 8 bases and V 7 bases, and 7 bases lay outside the gene matches. CDR3 coding DNA: TGTGCCAGCACCGGGACAGTAGTCGAAAAACTGTTTTTT. Amino acid sequence: CASTGTVVEKLFF.

This rearrangement joins TRBV6-5 to TRBJ1-1, with D unclear. V dropped 6 bases and J dropped 5 bases, with 19 bases sitting between them. There are 15 residues in the CDR3. CDR1 and CDR2 from the germline V gene are MNHEY and SVGAGI. CDR3 amino acids: CASRTTGKGKTEAFF. CDR3 bases: TGTGCCAGCAGGACCACCGGGAAGGGTAAAACTGAAGCTTTCTTT.

The chain joins TRBV20-1 to TRBJ1-3, with a possible D match to TRBD1 (5 bases). The CDR3 runs to 16 residues. Between the trimmed V and J ends, which lost 0 bases and 0 bases, there was a span of 12 bases. CDR1 and CDR2 from the germline V gene are DFQATT and SNEGSKA (reference sequence). The DNA of the CDR3 is TGCAGTGCTAGAGATTATACAGGCGGCTCTGGAAACACCATATATTTT. Residues: CSARDYTGGSGNTIYF.

This clonotype showed up just a few times. The chain is built from TRBV28 and TRBJ2-7; D gene uncertain. CDR3 length equals 15 residues. Germline V CDR1 and CDR2: MDHEN, SYDVKM. The V and J ends lost 3 bases and 3 bases respectively, with 15 bases between them. The CDR3 sequence is CASSFRTATLYEQYF. CDR3 DNA sequence: TGTGCCAGCAGTTTTCGGACGGCCACCCTCTACGAGCAGTACTTC.

The J gene is TRBJ1-4, the V gene TRBV5-1; a weak D match, TRBD1 (6 bases). The CDR3 extends over 17 amino acids. V lost 4 bases and J lost 2, with 18 bases in between. Germline CDR1 SGHRS, CDR2 YFSETQ. CDR3 coding DNA: TGCGCCAGCAGCCCTAGAGCGGGGGGCAGTACTAATGAAAAACTGTTTTTT. Residues: CASSPRAGGSTNEKLFF.

The chain carries TRBV9 and TRBJ2-2; D is unclear. The germline CDR1 and CDR2 sequences are SGDLS and YYNGEE. This CDR3 is 13 amino acids long. The ends were cut back, 2 bases at V and 6 bases at J, with 8 bases in the middle. This CDR3 is CASSVTQAGELFF. The CDR3 DNA reads as TGTGCCAGCAGCGTTACGCAGGCCGGGGAGCTGTTTTTT.

The rearrangement links TRBV24-1 to TRBJ2-1; 8 nucleotides line up with TRBD1. Germline assignment: CDR1 KGHDR and CDR2 SFDVKD. This CDR3 is 17 amino acids long. Trimming at V came to 4 bases and at J to 6 bases, leaving 13 bases not matched to a gene. DNA for the CDR3: TGTGCCACCAGTGACCCATCCGGTGGGACAGGCCCCAATGAGCAGTTCTTC. Translated, it gives CATSDPSGGTGPNEQFF.

In nucleotides, the CDR3 is TGTGCCAGCAGTCCGGGACGGATGAACACCGGGGAGCTGTTTTTT. Its translation: CASSPGRMNTGELFF. The gene calls are TRBV2 and TRBJ2-2; D possibly uses TRBD1 or TRBD2 (5 bases each). Germline V CDR1 and CDR2: SNHLY, FYNNEI. This CDR3 is 15 amino acids long. V lost 5 bases to trimming and J lost 1 base, with 11 bases between them.

This clonotype was detected only a few times. The chain is built from TRBV29-1 and TRBJ2-7, with a possible D match to TRBD1 (5 bases). This CDR3 contains 16 residues. V was cut by 3 bases and J by 2 bases, with 20 bases left in between. Germline V CDR1 and CDR2: SQVTM, ANQGSEA. The CDR3 sequence is CSVEGSGYLETYEQYF. CDR3 sequence (DNA): TGCAGCGTTGAGGGATCAGGGTACCTAGAAACCTACGAGCAGTACTTC.

The chain has TRBV19 and TRBJ1-2; a weak D match, TRBD1 (5 bases). The CDR3 consists of 13 residues. Trimming took off 4 bases at V and 7 bases at J, with 13 bases between the two ends. The germline gives CDR1 LNHDA, CDR2 SQIVND (reference sequence). Written as DNA, the CDR3 is TGTGCCAGTAGTACGCGGCGGGGGGTTGGCTACACCTTC. This encodes CASSTRRGVGYTF.

The chain has TRBV12-5 and TRBJ1-5; D uncertain. CDR3 length equals 15 residues. The germline CDR1 and CDR2 sequences are LGHNT and FRNRAP. Between the trimmed V and J ends, which lost 1 base and 1 base, there was a span of 8 bases. The CDR3 DNA reads as TGTGCTAGTGGTTTGGGTGACACGAGCAATCAGCCCCAGCATTTT. Its protein product is CASGLGDTSNQPQHF.

This chain connects TRBV4-3 to TRBJ1-1; TRBD1 might be the D (6 bases). The germline V gene encodes CDR1 LGHNA and CDR2 YSLEER. The CDR3 covers 15 residues. Trimming removed 4 bases at V and 5 bases at J, with 17 bases between. CDR3 residues: CASSPYRDAITEAFF. As DNA, the CDR3 is TGCGCCAGCAGCCCGTACAGGGACGCTATTACTGAAGCTTTCTTT.

The genes are TRBV14 and TRBJ2-7; 9 bases fit TRBD2. CDR1 SGHDN and CDR2 FVKESK come from the germline V gene. After removal of 4 bases from V and 0 bases from J, the junction contained 16 bases not matched to a gene. The CDR3 loop spans 19 amino acids. The CDR3 protein is CASSLKTMRTSVFSYEQYF. DNA of the CDR3: TGTGCCAGCAGCCTAAAAACTATGAGGACTAGCGTCTTCTCCTACGAGCAGTACTTC.

This chain links TRBV20-1 with TRBJ2-1; unclear D gene. There are 14 residues in the CDR3. Germline lookup yields CDR1 DFQATT and CDR2 SNEGSKA (reference sequence). Trimming took 2 bases from V and 8 from J, leaving 16 bases between them. The CDR3 spells CSARKESLSYEQFF. CDR3 nucleotide sequence: TGCAGTGCTAGAAAAGAATCCCTGAGCTATGAGCAGTTCTTC.

The V gene is TRBV29-1, the J gene TRBJ2-3; D unclear. V was shortened by 4 bases and J by 0 bases, with 11 bases between the two germline ends. The germline gives CDR1 SQVTM, CDR2 ANQGSEA. The CDR3 contains 14 residues. The CDR3 sequence is CSVGVGSSTDTQYF. CDR3 bases: TGCAGCGTTGGAGTGGGCTCAAGCACAGATACGCAGTATTTT.

The chain recombines TRBV2 with TRBJ2-7, with D unclear. The V end was cut by 3 bases, the J end by 3 bases, with 6 bases between. The germline CDR1 and CDR2 sequences are SNHLY and FYNNEI. The CDR3 length is 12 residues. The CDR3 nucleotides read TGTGCCAGCAGTGACTGGGACTACGAGCAGTACTTC. It specifies CASSDWDYEQYF.